The rows below give T cell receptor beta chains drawn from one sample of a study of post-analysis software for immune sequencing data. TCRdb reanalysed the PCR reads using MiXCR and keeps one entry per CDR3 protein. The data contain some 690,000 distinct CDR3 sequences, 55% to 60% of them singletons. The sample taken for sequencing was blood. The receptors derive from a girl aged 2 to 9 with multiple sclerosis. CDR3s leave out the opening cysteine and the closing phenylalanine or tryptophan. Each record gives: J gene, V gene, CDR3 protein.

>TRBJ2-5|TRBV4-3
ASSQDAGQETQY
>TRBJ2-6|TRBV25-1
ASSARQGSSMSGANVLT
>-|TRBV25-1
ASSAVRGRGQETYEQY
>TRBJ1-1|TRBV7-9
ASSPRRGANTEAF
>TRBJ1-2|TRBV24-1
ATSDRDSGGGYT
>TRBJ2-1|TRBV6-5
ASSYSISGNEQF
>TRBJ2-2|TRBV4-3
ASSQDSPAGAPGELF
>TRBJ2-7|TRBV4-2
ASSQERTGVDEQY
>TRBJ2-7|TRBV4-1
ASSQLKQGGDEQY
>TRBJ2-1|TRBV28
ASSWRGTRSREQF
>TRBJ2-7|TRBV25-1
ASREAGEQY
>TRBJ1-1|TRBV20-1
SASDGPLNTEAF
>TRBJ2-4|TRBV20-1
SARDGGSIAKNIQY
>TRBJ2-5|TRBV29-1
SVPGQGVQETQY
>TRBJ2-3|TRBV29-1
SVEGLAGGNSQSTDTQY
>TRBJ2-7|TRBV7-2
ASSLRPGTPYEQY
>TRBJ2-1|TRBV27
ASKRGGSAANEQF
>TRBJ2-5|TRBV12-3/TRBV12-4
ASGTGSGETQY
>TRBJ1-2|TRBV7-2
ASSPEGGYYGYT
>TRBJ2-1|TRBV29-1
SVSPLHEQF
>TRBJ2-3|TRBV4-2
ASSQDWRGGTDTQY
>TRBJ2-3|TRBV11-1
ASSLRQARGDTQY
>TRBJ1-5|TRBV10-3
AIKRTEDSNQPQH
>TRBJ2-3|TRBV7-6
ASSLVPQGKSTDTQY
>TRBJ2-3|TRBV27
ASSLTSLADTQY
>TRBJ2-7|TRBV5-5
ASSLSWRRNEQY
>TRBJ2-1|TRBV7-9
ASSLGAGHEKQF
>TRBJ1-2|TRBV12-3/TRBV12-4
ASSRGGHGYT
>TRBJ2-1|TRBV20-1
SAKLAGAYNEQF
>TRBJ2-3|TRBV6-4
ASSELADTDTQY
>TRBJ2-4|TRBV19
ASTMVRGETKNIQY
>TRBJ1-4|TRBV6-5
ASSSKRTATGEKLF
>TRBJ1-1|TRBV20-1
SATTTGNTEAF
>TRBJ2-3|TRBV10-2
ASRRTSGGITDTQY
>TRBJ2-6|TRBV5-1
ASSPGDSGANVLT
>TRBJ2-2|TRBV12-3/TRBV12-4
ASSAGTGFGELF
>TRBJ2-3|TRBV6-6
ASRPRGAGPDTQY
>TRBJ2-3|TRBV7-3
ASSLTAAGGYTDTQY
>TRBJ2-7|TRBV12-3/TRBV12-4
ASSFKWGGGLSSYEQY
>TRBJ2-1|TRBV5-5
ASSPDNYNEQF
>TRBJ2-7|TRBV2
ASSASGRTGEQY
>TRBJ2-5|TRBV2
ASRRGDPGQY
>TRBJ2-3|TRBV11-2
ASSLTRVRDTQY
>-|TRBV28
ASRSSSSRVGEQY
>TRBJ2-3|TRBV12-3/TRBV12-4
ASSPDNTDTQY
>TRBJ1-5|TRBV4-3
ASSQGRVGNQPQH
>TRBJ2-7|TRBV12-3/TRBV12-4
ASSLIGTEPYEQY